What follows are 3 T cell receptor beta chains derived from one specimen sequenced in a study of blood T cell repertoires in COVID-19. Assay: immunoSEQ multiplex PCR; the TCRdb copy retains only in-frame clones and omits some. The sample lists about 190,000 clones; around 91% were seen once. The sequencing input was peripheral blood. These TCRs come from a man aged 45-65 years with acute or convalescent COVID-19.

The chain uses TRBV6-2 or TRBV6-3 and TRBJ1-6; maybe TRBD1 (6 bases). Trimming took 6 bases from V and 9 from J, leaving 15 bases between them. CDR1 and CDR2 from the germline V gene are MNHEY and SVGEGT. The CDR3 runs 14 residues. The CDR3 is CASSGQLQFSPLHF. The CDR3 DNA sequence: TGTGCCAGCAGCGGACAGCTACAATTTTCACCCCTCCACTTT.

The chain recombines TRBV5-8 with TRBJ1-2; 8 bases are a match to TRBD1. This CDR3 is 14 amino acids long. CDR1 is SGHTS and CDR2 is YDEGEE in the germline V gene. V gave up 1 base and J gave up 4 bases; unmatched junction bases: 3. As DNA, the CDR3 is TGTGCCAGCAGCTTGAGGGACAGGCCCTATGGCTACACCTTC. As protein: CASSLRDRPYGYTF. The whole variable domain, filled in from reference TRBV5-8 and TRBJ1-2, reads EAGVTQSPTHLIKTRGQQATLRCSPISGHTSVYWYQQALGLGLQFLLWYDEGEERNRGNFPPRFSGRQFPNYSSELNVNALELEDSALYLCASSLRDRPYGYTFGSGTRLTVV.

This clone showed up just a few times. The chain uses TRBV19 and TRBJ1-5, with D hard to call. Germline CDR1 LNHDA, CDR2 SQIVND (reference sequence). The germline V and J ends were trimmed by 3 bases and 7 bases, with 10 bases remaining between them. The CDR3 totals 13 residues. In nucleotides, the CDR3 is TGTGCCAGTAGTATCGCGGAAAACCAGCCCCAGCATTTT. It is translated as CASSIAENQPQHF.